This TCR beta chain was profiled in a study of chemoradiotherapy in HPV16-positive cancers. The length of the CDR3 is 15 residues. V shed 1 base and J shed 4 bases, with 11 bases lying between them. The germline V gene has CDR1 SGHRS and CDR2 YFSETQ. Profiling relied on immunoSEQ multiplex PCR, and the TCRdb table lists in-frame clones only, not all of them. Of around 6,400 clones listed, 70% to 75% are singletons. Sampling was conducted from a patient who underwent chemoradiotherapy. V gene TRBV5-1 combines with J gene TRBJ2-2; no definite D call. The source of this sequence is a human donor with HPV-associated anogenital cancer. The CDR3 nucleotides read TGCGCCAGCAGCTTGAACCCACAGAGCACCGGGGAGCTGTTTTTT. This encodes CASSLNPQSTGELFF.